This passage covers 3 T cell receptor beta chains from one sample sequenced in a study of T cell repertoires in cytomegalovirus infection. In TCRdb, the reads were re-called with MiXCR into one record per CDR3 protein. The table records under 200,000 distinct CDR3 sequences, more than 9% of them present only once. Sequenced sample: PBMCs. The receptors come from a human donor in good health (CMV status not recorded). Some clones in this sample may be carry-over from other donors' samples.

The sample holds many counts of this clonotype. CDR3: CASSKTEAFF. The CDR3 coding sequence is TGTGCCAGCAGTAAAACTGAAGCTTTCTTT. The rearrangement links TRBV12-3 or TRBV12-4 to TRBJ1-1; no definite D call. The CDR3 is 10 amino acids. With 5 bases removed from V and 5 bases from J, the gap between germline ends came to 3 bases.

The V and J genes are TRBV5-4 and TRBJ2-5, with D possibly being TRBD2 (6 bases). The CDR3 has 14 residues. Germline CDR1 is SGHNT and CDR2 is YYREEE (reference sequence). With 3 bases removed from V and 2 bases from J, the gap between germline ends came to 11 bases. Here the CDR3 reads CASSSGELQETQYF. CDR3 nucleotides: TGTGCCAGCAGCTCGGGGGAGCTTCAAGAGACCCAGTACTTC.

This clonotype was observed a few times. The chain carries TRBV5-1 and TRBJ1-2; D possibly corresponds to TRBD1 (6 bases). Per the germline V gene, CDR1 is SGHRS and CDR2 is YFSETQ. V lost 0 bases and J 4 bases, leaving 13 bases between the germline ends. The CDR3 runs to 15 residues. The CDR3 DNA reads TGCGCCAGCAGCTTGGGGGGGCCCGGCTCCTATGGCTACACCTTC. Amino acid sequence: CASSLGGPGSYGYTF.